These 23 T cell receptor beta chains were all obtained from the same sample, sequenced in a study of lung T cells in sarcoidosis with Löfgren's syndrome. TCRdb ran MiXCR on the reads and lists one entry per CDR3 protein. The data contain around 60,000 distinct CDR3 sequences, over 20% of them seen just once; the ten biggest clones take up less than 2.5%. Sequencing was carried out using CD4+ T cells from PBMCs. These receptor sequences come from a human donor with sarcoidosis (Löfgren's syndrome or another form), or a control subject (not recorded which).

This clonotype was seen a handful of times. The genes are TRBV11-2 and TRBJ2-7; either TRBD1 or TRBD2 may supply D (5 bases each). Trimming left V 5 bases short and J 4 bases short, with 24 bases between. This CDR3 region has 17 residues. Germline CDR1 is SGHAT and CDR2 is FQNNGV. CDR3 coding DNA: TGTGCCAGCAGCCCTACCCGGGGACCGTCAGAGAGGTACGAGCAGTACGTC. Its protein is CASSPTRGPSERYEQYV.

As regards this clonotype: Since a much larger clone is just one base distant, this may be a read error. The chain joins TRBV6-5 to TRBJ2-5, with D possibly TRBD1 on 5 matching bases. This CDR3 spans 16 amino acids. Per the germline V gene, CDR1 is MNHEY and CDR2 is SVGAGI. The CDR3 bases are TGTGTCAGCAGTTACAGGTGGTCGGGTTTTGGGGAGACCCAGTACTTC. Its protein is CVSSYRWSGFGETQYF.

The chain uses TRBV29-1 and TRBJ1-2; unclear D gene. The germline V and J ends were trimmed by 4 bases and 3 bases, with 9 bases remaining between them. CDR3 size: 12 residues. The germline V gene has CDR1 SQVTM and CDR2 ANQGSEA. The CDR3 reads CSVGPDYYGYTF. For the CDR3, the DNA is TGCAGCGTTGGTCCGGATTACTATGGCTACACCTTC.

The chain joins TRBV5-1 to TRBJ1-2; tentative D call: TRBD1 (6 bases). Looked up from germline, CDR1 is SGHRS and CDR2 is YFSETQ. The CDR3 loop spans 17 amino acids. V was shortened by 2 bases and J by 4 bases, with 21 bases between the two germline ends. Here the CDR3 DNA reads TGCGCCAGCAGCTTTTCCCCGTCCGGGGGCTTCATCTATGGCTACACCTTC. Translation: CASSFSPSGGFIYGYTF.

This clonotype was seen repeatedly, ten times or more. The CDR3 here is CSASLRAKSNQPQHF. The CDR3 DNA is TGCAGTGCTAGCCTCCGGGCTAAAAGCAATCAGCCCCAGCATTTT. The chain has TRBV20-1 and TRBJ1-5; no clear D. The CDR3 is made up of 15 amino acids. Trimming removed 3 bases at V and 1 base at J, with 13 bases between. Germline CDR1 reads DFQATT; CDR2 reads SNEGSKA (reference sequence).

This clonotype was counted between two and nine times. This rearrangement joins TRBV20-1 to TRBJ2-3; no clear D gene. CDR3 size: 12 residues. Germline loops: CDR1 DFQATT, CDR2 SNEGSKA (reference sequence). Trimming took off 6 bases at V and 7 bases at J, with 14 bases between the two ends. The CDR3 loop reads CSAPLTSNTQYF. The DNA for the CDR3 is TGCAGTGCCCCCTTGACCTCGAATACGCAGTATTTT.

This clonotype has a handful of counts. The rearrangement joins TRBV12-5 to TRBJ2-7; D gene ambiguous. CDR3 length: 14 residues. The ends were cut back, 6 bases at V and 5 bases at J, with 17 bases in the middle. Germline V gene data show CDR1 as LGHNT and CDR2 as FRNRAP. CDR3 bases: TGTGCTAGTGGCTCCCGTCCCCTCTTGGACGAGCAGTACTTC. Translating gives CASGSRPLLDEQYF.

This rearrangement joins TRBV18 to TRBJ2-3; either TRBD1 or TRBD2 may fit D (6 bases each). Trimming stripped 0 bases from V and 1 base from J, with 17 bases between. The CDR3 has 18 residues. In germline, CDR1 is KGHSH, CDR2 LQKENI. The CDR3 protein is CASSPPRDRGPRTDTQYF. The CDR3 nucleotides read TGTGCCAGCTCACCACCTAGGGACCGGGGGCCCCGCACAGATACGCAGTATTTT.

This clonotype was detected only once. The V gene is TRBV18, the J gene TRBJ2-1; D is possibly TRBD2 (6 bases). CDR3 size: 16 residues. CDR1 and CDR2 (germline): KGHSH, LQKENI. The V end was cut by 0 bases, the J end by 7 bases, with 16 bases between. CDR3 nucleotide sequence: TGTGCCAGCTCACCACCTGGGGCGGGACCCGGGAATGAGCAGTTCTTC. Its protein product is CASSPPGAGPGNEQFF.

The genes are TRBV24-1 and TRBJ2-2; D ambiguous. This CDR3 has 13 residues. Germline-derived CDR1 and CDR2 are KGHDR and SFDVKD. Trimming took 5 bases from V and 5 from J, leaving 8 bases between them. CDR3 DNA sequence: TGTGCCACCAGTGGTGTGGGGACCGGGGAGCTGTTTTTT. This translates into CATSGVGTGELFF.

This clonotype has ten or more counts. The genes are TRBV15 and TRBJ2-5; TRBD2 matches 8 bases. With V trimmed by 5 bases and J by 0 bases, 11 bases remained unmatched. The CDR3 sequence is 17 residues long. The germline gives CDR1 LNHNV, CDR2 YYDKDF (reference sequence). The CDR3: CATSQGMLAGNQETQYF. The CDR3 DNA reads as TGTGCCACCAGCCAAGGGATGCTAGCGGGTAACCAAGAGACCCAGTACTTC. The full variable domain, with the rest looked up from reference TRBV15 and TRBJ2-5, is DAMVIQNPRYQVTQFGKPVTLSCSQTLNHNVMYWYQQKSSQAPKLLFHYYDKDFNNEADTPDNFQSRRPNTSFCFLDIRSPGLGDTAMYLCATSQGMLAGNQETQYFGPGTRLLVL.

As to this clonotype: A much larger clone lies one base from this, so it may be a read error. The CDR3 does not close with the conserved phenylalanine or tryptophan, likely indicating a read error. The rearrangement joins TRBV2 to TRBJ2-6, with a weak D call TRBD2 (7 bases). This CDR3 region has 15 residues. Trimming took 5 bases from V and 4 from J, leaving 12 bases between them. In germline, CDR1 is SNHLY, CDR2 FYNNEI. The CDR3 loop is CASSWGGEGANVLTL. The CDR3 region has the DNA TGTGCCAGCAGTTGGGGGGGCGAAGGGGCCAACGTCCTGACTTTA.

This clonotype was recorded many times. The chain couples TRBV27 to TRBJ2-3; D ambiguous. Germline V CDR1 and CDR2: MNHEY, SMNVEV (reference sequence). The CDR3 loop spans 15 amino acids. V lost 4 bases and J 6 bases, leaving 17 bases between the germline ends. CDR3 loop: CASSSHKGLRDTQYF. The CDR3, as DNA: TGTGCCAGCAGTTCCCATAAGGGATTGCGGGATACGCAGTATTTT.

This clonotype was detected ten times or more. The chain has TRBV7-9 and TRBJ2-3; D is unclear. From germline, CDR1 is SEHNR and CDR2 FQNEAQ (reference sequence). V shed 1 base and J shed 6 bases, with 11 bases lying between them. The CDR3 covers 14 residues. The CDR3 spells CASSLVKPRDTQYF. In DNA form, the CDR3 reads TGTGCCAGCAGCTTAGTTAAGCCGAGGGATACGCAGTATTTT. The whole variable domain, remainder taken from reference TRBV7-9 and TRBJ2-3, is DTGVSQNPRHKITKRGQNVTFRCDPISEHNRLYWYRQTLGQGPEFLTYFQNEAQLEKSRLLSDRFSAERPKGSFSTLEIQRTEQGDSAMYLCASSLVKPRDTQYFGPGTRLTVL.

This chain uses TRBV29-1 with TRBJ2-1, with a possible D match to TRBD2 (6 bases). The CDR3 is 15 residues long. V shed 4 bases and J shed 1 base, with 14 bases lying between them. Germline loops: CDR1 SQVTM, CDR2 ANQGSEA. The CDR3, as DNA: TGCAGCGTTGGAACTAGCTTTGGTTCCTACAATGAGCAGTTCTTC. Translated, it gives CSVGTSFGSYNEQFF.

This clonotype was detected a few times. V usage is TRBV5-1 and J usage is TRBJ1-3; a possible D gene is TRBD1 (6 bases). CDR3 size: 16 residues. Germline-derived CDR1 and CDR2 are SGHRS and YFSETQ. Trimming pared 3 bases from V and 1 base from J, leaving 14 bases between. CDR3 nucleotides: TGCGCCAGCAGCTATGGACAGACTCTTTCTGGAAACACCATATATTTT. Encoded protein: CASSYGQTLSGNTIYF. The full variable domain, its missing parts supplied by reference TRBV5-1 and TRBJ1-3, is KAGVTQTPRYLIKTRGQQVTLSCSPISGHRSVSWYQQTPGQGLQFLFEYFSETQRNKGNFPGRFSGRQFSNSRSEMNVSTLELGDSALYLCASSYGQTLSGNTIYFGEGSWLTVV.

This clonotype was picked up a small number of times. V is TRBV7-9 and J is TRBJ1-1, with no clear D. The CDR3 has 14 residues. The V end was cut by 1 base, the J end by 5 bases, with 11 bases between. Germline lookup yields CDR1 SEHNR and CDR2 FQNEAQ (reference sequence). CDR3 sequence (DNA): TGTGCCAGCAGCTTAGACGGGCCGGGGACTGAAGCTTTCTTT. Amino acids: CASSLDGPGTEAFF.

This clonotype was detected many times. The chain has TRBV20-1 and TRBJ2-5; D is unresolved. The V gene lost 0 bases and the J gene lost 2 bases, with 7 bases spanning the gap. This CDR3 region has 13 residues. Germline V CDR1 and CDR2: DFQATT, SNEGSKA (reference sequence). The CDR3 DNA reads TGCAGTGCTAGAGATGGGATGCAAGAGACCCAGTACTTC. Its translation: CSARDGMQETQYF.

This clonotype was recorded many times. The CDR3 coding sequence is TGTGCCAGCAGCCCCATGAGAGAGACCCAGTACTTC. Protein sequence: CASSPMRETQYF. The V call is TRBV7-2, the J call TRBJ2-5; D is uncertain. V was cut by 5 bases and J by 4 bases, with 8 bases left in between. Germline CDR1 and CDR2: SGHTA and FQGNSA. The CDR3 extends over 12 amino acids.

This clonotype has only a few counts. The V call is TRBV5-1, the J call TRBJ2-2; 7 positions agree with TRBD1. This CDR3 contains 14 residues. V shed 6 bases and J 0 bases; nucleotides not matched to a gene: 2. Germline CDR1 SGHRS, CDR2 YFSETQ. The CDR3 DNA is TGCGCCAGCACAGGACAGGCGAACACCGGGGAGCTGTTTTTT. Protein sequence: CASTGQANTGELFF.

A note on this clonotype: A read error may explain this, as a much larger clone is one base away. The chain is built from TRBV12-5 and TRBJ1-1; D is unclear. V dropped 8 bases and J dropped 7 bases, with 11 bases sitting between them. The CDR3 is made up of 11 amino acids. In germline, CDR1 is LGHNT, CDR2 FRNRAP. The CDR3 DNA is TGTGCTAGTAGTTCACCCGGTGAAGCTTTCTTT. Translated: CASSSPGEAFF. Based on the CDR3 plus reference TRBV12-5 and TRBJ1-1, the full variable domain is DARVTQTPRHKVTEMGQEVTMRCQPILGHNTVFWYRQTMMQGLELLAYFRNRAPLDDSGMPKDRFSAEMPDATLATLKIQPSEPRDSAVYFCASSSPGEAFFGQGTRLTVV.

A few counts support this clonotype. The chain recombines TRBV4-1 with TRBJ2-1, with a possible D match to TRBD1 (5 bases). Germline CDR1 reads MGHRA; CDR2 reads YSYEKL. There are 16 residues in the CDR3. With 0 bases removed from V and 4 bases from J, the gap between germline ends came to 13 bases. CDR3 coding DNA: TGCGCCAGCAGCCAAGAGCCAACAGGAAAATACAATGAGCAGTTCTTC. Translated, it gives CASSQEPTGKYNEQFF.

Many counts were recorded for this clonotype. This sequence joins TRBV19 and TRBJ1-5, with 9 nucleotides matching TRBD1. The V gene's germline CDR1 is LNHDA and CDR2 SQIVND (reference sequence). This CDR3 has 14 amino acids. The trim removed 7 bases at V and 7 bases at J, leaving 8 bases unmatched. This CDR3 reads CASTLQGAGQPQHF. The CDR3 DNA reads TGTGCCAGTACCCTACAGGGGGCTGGACAGCCCCAGCATTTT.